This TCR beta chain was captured in a study of blood T cell repertoires in COVID-19 (TCRdb year 2020). For context, the study as a whole: The collaborator samples originated in the United States, Italy and Spain and spanned the acute and convalescent phases of COVID-19. The samples were drawn from two sources: the first 160 participants of the ongoing ImmuneRACE study, and fewer than 1,500 subjects contributed by 6 global collaborators. The dataset comprised deeply sampled blood TCRbeta repertoires from subjects exposed to, actively infected with, or recovered from COVID-19. HLA class I and class II types, where available, came from metadata supplied by the sample provider rather than from assay-based typing. Sample metadata almost always included a de-identified subject ID, COVID-19 status, age in years and sex. A freely available public database, intended as a resource for researchers studying the immune response to SARS-CoV-2, is where the repertoires were released. The prospective study material was composed of cDNA or gDNA derived from T cells, B-cell-depleted T cells, or PBMCs. What the work shows at the level of the full study, not this receptor alone: Clinical and demographic metadata were provided uncurated, with the amount varying by source and participant.

The immunoSEQ Assay, a bias-controlled multiplex PCR, was used to amplify TCRbeta CDR3 regions from genomic DNA. Under the source paper's analysis protocol: The number of nucleated cells in each sample was estimated by amplification of reference gene primers within the assay. To quantify the absolute abundance of each unique TCRbeta CDR3 rearrangement, sequence reads were collapsed and filtered. For each sample, productive Simpson clonality was calculated as the square root of Simpson's diversity index across productive rearrangements. The source is immuneACCESS, and TCRdb retained only in-frame sequences with V and J called. Part of the clones is not carried over; for the studies checked, unresolved V genes explain less than half of this, and the remainder is unexplained. D and trimming were read from the DNA, whereas the V and J calls and clone size are those reported in that table. The sample table holds about 310,000 clones, of which about 89% were seen once. The ten largest clonotypes hold roughly 7.1% of the sample.

Including cysteine and phenylalanine, the CDR3 has 15 amino acids. The retained sequence is limited to the CDR3, 45 bases, with the frame set at the first base. V has 1 base trimmed and J has 4 bases trimmed; junction bases matching no gene number 9. For CDR1 and CDR2, the germline V gene (reference sequence) lists GTSNPN and SVGIG. In the case of this clone: What antigen it recognizes has not been identified. The record has no base qualities; no much larger clone is one base away.

A second Seattle source provided samples from volunteer blood donors who had recovered from COVID-19. The collaborating institutions used their own protocols to collect whole blood in K2EDTA tubes. Collaborator samples were shipped for TCRbeta analysis as frozen whole blood, isolated PBMCs, or DNA extracted from either sample type. In this chain, TRBV30 is recombined with TRBJ2-7, with 8 bases matching TRBD2. This TCR was sampled from a woman between 45 and 65 years old who had recovered from COVID-19. Sequences were obtained from peripheral blood. CDR3 protein: CAWSGRLARVYEQYF. At the DNA level, the sequence is TGTGCCTGGAGTGGAAGACTAGCGAGAGTTTACGAGCAGTACTTC.